Listed below are T cell receptor beta chains from one sample, sequenced in a study of blood T cell repertoires in COVID-19. The data were produced by immunoSEQ multiplex PCR, yet TCRdb's version contains in-frame clones alone and is incomplete. The sample lists about 24,000 clones, around 74% seen once, with around 7% in the top ten. The specimen was peripheral blood. The receptor source for this set is a man over 45 with COVID-19, enrolled during active disease. Both conserved end residues are part of each CDR3. The D gene is left open where the match is weak. A clone size is listed for some rows: how often the clone was seen (once, few, many), or a class if it is expanded.

D	V	size	J	DNA	CDR3
TRBD1	TRBV2	-	TRBJ1-5	TGTGCCAGCAGGAGGGACAGGGGGAGTCCGCAGCCCCAGCATTTT	CASRRDRGSPQPQHF
-	TRBV14	few	TRBJ2-5	TGTGCCAGCAGCCCCAGGGGGGTTGCCCAGTACTTC	CASSPRGVAQYF
TRBD1	TRBV7-9	-	TRBJ2-7	TGTGCCAGCAGCTCGGGACAGAGAGGAACCTACGAGCAGTACTTC	CASSSGQRGTYEQYF
TRBD1	TRBV11-2	once	TRBJ1-4	TGTGCCAGCAGCCTCGGACAGGGCGGAGTTGAAAAACTGTTTTTT	CASSLGQGGVEKLFF
-	TRBV7-6	-	TRBJ1-6	TGTGCCAGCAGCTCCCAAAGTCCAGAAGGTGGCGGGGCTGGCTATAATTCACCCCTCCACTTT	CASSSQSPEGGGAGYNSPLHF
TRBD2	TRBV6-5	-	TRBJ2-1	TGTGCCACTACGCTTGGGTCTAGCGGGAGTTATGAGCAGTTCTTC	CATTLGSSGSYEQFF
TRBD2	TRBV5-5	-	TRBJ2-1	TGTGCCAGCAGCTTGGTGACTAGCAGTGAGCAGTTCTTC	CASSLVTSSEQFF
TRBD1	TRBV19	-	TRBJ1-1	TGTGCCAGTAGTTGGACCAGGGGGTCCGTGAACACTGAAGCTTTCTTT	CASSWTRGSVNTEAFF
TRBD2	TRBV4-2	-	TRBJ2-5	TGTGCCAGCAGCCAAGGCGGGGGAAGTGAGTTGACCCAGTACTTC	CASSQGGGSELTQYF
-	TRBV6-4	-	TRBJ2-1	TGTGCCAGCAGTGAACAGGCGTACAATGAGCAGTTCTTC	CASSEQAYNEQFF
TRBD1	TRBV27	-	TRBJ1-2	TGTGCCAGCAGCCGGACAGGGGATAACTATGGCTACACCTTC	CASSRTGDNYGYTF
-	TRBV10-3	-	TRBJ1-6	TGTGCCATCAAGACAAAAGATAATTCACCCCTCCACTTT	CAIKTKDNSPLHF
-	TRBV5-1	-	TRBJ1-5	TGCGCCAGCAGGGGACACGCAAATCAGCCCCAGCATTTT	CASRGHANQPQHF
-	TRBV18	-	TRBJ2-5	TGTGCCAGCTCACAAAAGGGACACCGACAAGAGACCCAGTACTTC	CASSQKGHRQETQYF
TRBD1	TRBV10-3	-	TRBJ2-7	TGTGCCATCAGTCCGGGACAGGGGTACGAGCAGTACTTC	CAISPGQGYEQYF
TRBD1	TRBV2	few	TRBJ1-2	TGTGCCAGCAGTGATCACAGGGGTGGCTACACCTTC	CASSDHRGGYTF
-	TRBV19	-	TRBJ2-5	TGTGCCAGTAGTACCTCCCGGGGTCCGGGGGAGACCCAGTACTTC	CASSTSRGPGETQYF
TRBD1	TRBV7-2	once	TRBJ2-2	TGTGCCAGCAGCCAAAGGGACAGGGCGTACACCGGGGAGCTGTTTTTT	CASSQRDRAYTGELFF
-	TRBV19	-	TRBJ1-5	TGTGCCAGTAGTCTCTATTACAATCAGCCCCAGCATTTT	CASSLYYNQPQHF
TRBD1	TRBV28	-	TRBJ1-1	TGTGCCAGCAGTCCCCTGGGACAGGGGGAAACTGAAGCTTTCTTT	CASSPLGQGETEAFF
-	TRBV18	-	TRBJ2-7	TGTGCCAGCTCACCCCAGGGGGGTCCTCCCTACGAGCAGTACTTC	CASSPQGGPPYEQYF
-	TRBV11-2	-	TRBJ1-1	TGTGCCAGCAGCTTAGGAGGCTCCATGAACACTGAAGCTTTCTTT	CASSLGGSMNTEAFF
TRBD1	TRBV4-1	-	TRBJ1-5	TGCGCCAGCAGCCAAGGACAGGGGCCGAGCAATCAGCCCCAGCATTTT	CASSQGQGPSNQPQHF
TRBD2	TRBV7-3	few	TRBJ2-1	TGTGCCAGCAGCTTAACGACTAGCGGGGGGGTACGAGAGCAGTTCTTC	CASSLTTSGGVREQFF
-	TRBV5-4	-	TRBJ2-6	TGTGCCAGCAGCTTGCAGGTCTCTGGGGCCAACGTCCTGACTTTC	CASSLQVSGANVLTF
TRBD1	TRBV10-2	-	TRBJ2-1	TGCGCCAGCGGACCGGGACAGGGAATCAATGAGCAGTTCTTC	CASGPGQGINEQFF
TRBD1	TRBV6-6	-	TRBJ1-4	TGTGCCAGCATTGAGAGACAGGGACGGGGTGAAAAACTGTTTTTT	CASIERQGRGEKLFF
TRBD1	TRBV5-1	-	TRBJ2-2	TGCGCCAGCAGCTTGGCAGGACAGGGGGATGTCACCGGGGAGCTGTTTTTT	CASSLAGQGDVTGELFF
-	TRBV23-1	-	TRBJ2-5	TGCGCCAGCAGTCAAAGTACAGGGCGAGAGACCCAGTACTTC	CASSQSTGRETQYF
-	TRBV24-1	-	TRBJ2-5	TGTGCCACCAGTGCCTCATTGGGGGCTGGGGAGACCCAGTACTTC	CATSASLGAGETQYF
TRBD2	TRBV5-1	-	TRBJ2-1	TGCGCCAGCAGCTCCGGGGGGTTCGAAACCTCCTACAATGAGCAGTTCTTC	CASSSGGFETSYNEQFF
-	TRBV11-1	once	TRBJ1-1	TGTGCCAGCAGCTTAGGGTTACAGGGTACTGAAGCTTTCTTT	CASSLGLQGTEAFF
-	TRBV11-2	-	TRBJ1-5	TGTGCCAGCAGCTTAGAGACGGGTCAGCCCCAGCATTTT	CASSLETGQPQHF
TRBD2	TRBV12-3/TRBV12-4	-	TRBJ2-7	TGTGCCAGCAGGAGCGGGACCCTCTACGAGCAGTACTTC	CASRSGTLYEQYF
TRBD1	TRBV29-1	-	TRBJ2-1	TGCAGCGTATGGGACAGGGGGCGTCTGTTCTTC	CSVWDRGRLFF
-	TRBV6-2/TRBV6-3	few	TRBJ1-2	TGTGCCAGCAGTTACTCGTCAGGGGCCGTCTATGGCTACACCTTC	CASSYSSGAVYGYTF
TRBD1	TRBV19	once	TRBJ1-3	TGTGCCAGTAGTATAAGCAGGGGGCTTGCTGGAAACACCATATATTTT	CASSISRGLAGNTIYF
TRBD1	TRBV5-1	-	TRBJ1-4	TGCGCCAGCAGCTTAGGGACAGCTAATGAAAAACTGTTTTTT	CASSLGTANEKLFF
-	TRBV5-5	-	TRBJ1-2	TGTGCCAGCAGCTACCGGGAGGACTATGGCTACACCTTC	CASSYREDYGYTF
TRBD1	TRBV6-6	once	TRBJ1-1	TGTGCCAGCAGTCGTTCAGGGACAGCTGAAGCTTTCTTT	CASSRSGTAEAFF
-	TRBV23-1	-	TRBJ2-3	TGCGCCAGACCCGGGGCGGGGACGGTGCATACGCAGTATTTT	CARPGAGTVHTQYF
TRBD1	TRBV5-6	-	TRBJ1-6	TGTGCCAGCAGCTCCCGCTTAGGGGGCAATAATTCACCCCTCCACTTT	CASSSRLGGNNSPLHF
TRBD1	TRBV5-1	-	TRBJ1-4	TGCGCCAGCAGTTTAACAGGGGCCACTAATGAAAAACTGTTTTTT	CASSLTGATNEKLFF
-	TRBV19	-	TRBJ1-4	TGTGCCAGTAGTATCCCCGGGTCTACTGAAAAACTGTTTTTT	CASSIPGSTEKLFF
TRBD1	TRBV2	-	TRBJ2-5	TGTGCCAGCAGCCCCACGGCAGGGGGCAGGGAGACCCAGTACTTC	CASSPTAGGRETQYF
TRBD2	TRBV28	-	TRBJ2-5	TGTGCCAGCGTAGGAGAGAGCGTCCCGGGACTAGCGGGGGGGTCTGAGACCCAGTACTTC	CASVGESVPGLAGGSETQYF
TRBD1	TRBV11-2	-	TRBJ2-5	TGTGCCAGCAGCTTGGACAGGGAAGAGACCCAGTACTTC	CASSLDREETQYF
-	TRBV10-1	-	TRBJ1-6	TGCGCCAGCAGTGAGGCTCTAAATTCACCCCTCCACTTT	CASSEALNSPLHF
TRBD1	TRBV28	-	TRBJ2-7	TGTGCCAGCAGCCGGCCGGACAGGGCTTACGAGCAGTACTTC	CASSRPDRAYEQYF
TRBD2	TRBV24-1	-	TRBJ2-1	TGTGCCACCAGTGATTCCACCCGGGGCGGGAGAGGGTACAATGAGCAGTTCTTC	CATSDSTRGGRGYNEQFF
-	TRBV6-2/TRBV6-3	-	TRBJ1-5	TGTGCCAGCAGTCGGGAGGGAACAGAGAATCAGCCCCAGCATTTT	CASSREGTENQPQHF
-	TRBV19	-	TRBJ1-1	TGTGCCAGTAAAGCTCCCGGAGGGACGAACACTGAAGCTTTCTTT	CASKAPGGTNTEAFF
TRBD2	TRBV10-3	once	TRBJ2-3	TGTGCCATCCGGGCGGGGGGGAACACAGATACGCAGTATTTT	CAIRAGGNTDTQYF
-	TRBV9	-	TRBJ2-7	TGTGCCAGCAGCGTCGAGCCCACCTACGAGCAGTACTTC	CASSVEPTYEQYF
-	TRBV14	-	TRBJ1-1	TGTGCCAGCAGCCTCCGCCGACTCAGGGCCGTGAACACTGAAGCTTTCTTT	CASSLRRLRAVNTEAFF
-	TRBV19	-	TRBJ1-3	TGTGCCAGTAGGTACCGGGGCTCTGGAAACACCATATATTTT	CASRYRGSGNTIYF
-	TRBV6-5	-	TRBJ1-4	TGTGCCAGCAGACCACCGGGACTTTCAAATGAAAAACTGTTTTTT	CASRPPGLSNEKLFF